What follows describes a single T cell receptor (beta chain). The antigen is undetermined. The CDR3 loop spans 16 amino acids. Between the trimmed V and J ends, which lost 1 base and 2 bases, there was a span of 14 bases. Germline V lookup: CDR1 LNHNV, CDR2 YYDKDF (reference sequence). TCRdb redid the calling of the reads with MiXCR, one entry per CDR3 protein. The repertoire consists of roughly 340,000 distinct CDR3 sequences, with 25% to 35% occurring once and the leading ten covering around 20%. This sample stems from a study of T cell repertoires in cytomegalovirus infection. The clonotype was recovered from a human donor in good health (CMV status not recorded). Some clones in this sample may be carry-over from other donors' samples. This rearrangement joins TRBV15 to TRBJ1-2; D unresolved. The material was cultured PBMCs, obtained from culture after CMV antigen stimulation. The CDR3 coding sequence is TGTGCCACCAGCAGAGGCGGTGAGCCACAGAACTATGGCTACACCTTC. Its protein is CATSRGGEPQNYGYTF.